The rows below give T cell receptor beta chains drawn from one sample of a study of PD-1 blockade in mismatch repair-deficient tumors. Libraries were prepared by immunoSEQ multiplex PCR; TCRdb keeps only in-frame clonotypes and omits some of them. The sample lists 65,000 to 80,000 clones; approximately 78% were seen once. This material consisted of peripheral blood, taken 2 weeks after starting pembrolizumab. Source of these receptors: an adult with mismatch repair-deficient cancer. Each CDR3 is given with its conserved first and last residue. D genes are given only for firm matches. The size of a clone is reported for some rows only, either as once, few or many, or as a class for expanded clones.

>TRBV29-1|TRBJ2-1|NA|few|14
CSVVAQGRYNEQFF
TGCAGCGTTGTCGCGCAGGGACGGTACAATGAGCAGTTCTTC
>TRBV4-2|TRBJ2-2|NA|NA|19
CASSQEGRTASGGTGELFF
TGTGCCAGCAGCCAAGAGGGCAGAACCGCTTCGGGTGGCACCGGGGAGCTGTTTTTT
>TRBV14|TRBJ2-3|NA|once|12
CASSPDRNTQYF
TGTGCCAGCAGCCCCGATCGGAATACGCAGTATTTT
>TRBV7-6|TRBJ2-7|NA|NA|15
CASSSPRGLADEQYF
TGTGCCAGCAGCTCCCCCAGAGGACTGGCCGACGAGCAGTACTTC
>TRBV7-6|TRBJ1-4|NA|NA|17
CASSPGGGAGYNEKLFF
TGTGCCAGCAGCCCCGGTGGGGGGGCGGGATATAATGAAAAACTGTTTTTT
>TRBV5-1|TRBJ1-4|TRBD1|NA|14
CASSLQGEKEKLFF
TGCGCCAGCAGCTTACAGGGGGAGAAAGAAAAACTGTTTTTT
>TRBV27|TRBJ2-1|TRBD2|once|17
CASSPLWTSGSLNEQFF
TGTGCCAGCAGTCCCCTATGGACTAGCGGGAGTCTTAATGAGCAGTTCTTC
>TRBV5-6|TRBJ1-1|NA|NA|13
CASSLDFATEAFF
TGTGCCAGCAGCTTGGATTTCGCAACTGAAGCTTTCTTT
>TRBV9|TRBJ2-5|TRBD2|NA|17
CASSVGGREGPRETQYF
TGTGCCAGCAGCGTCGGGGGGCGGGAGGGCCCCCGGGAGACCCAGTACTTC
>TRBV11-2|TRBJ1-1|NA|NA|14
CASSIREGGIEAFF
TGTGCCAGCAGCATCCGTGAAGGGGGTATTGAAGCTTTCTTT
>TRBV5-6|TRBJ1-5|TRBD1|NA|14
CASSTGQGNQPQHF
TGTGCCAGCAGCACGGGACAGGGCAATCAGCCCCAGCATTTT
>TRBV29-1|TRBJ1-2|TRBD1|NA|15
CSVERGSDRAAGYTF
TGCAGCGTTGAGCGAGGATCCGACAGGGCGGCTGGCTACACCTTC
>TRBV5-1|TRBJ1-1|NA|NA|14
CASSLLQRNTEAFF
TGTGCCAGCAGCTTGCTACAACGGAACACTGAAGCTTTCTTT
>TRBV5-1|TRBJ2-5|NA|NA|15
CASSLVTPTQETQYF
TGCGCCAGCAGCTTGGTCACCCCCACCCAAGAGACCCAGTACTTC
>TRBV7-9|TRBJ1-4|NA|once|16
CASSLGRDGANEKLFF
TGTGCCAGCAGCTTAGGACGGGACGGAGCTAATGAAAAACTGTTTTTT
>TRBV10-3|TRBJ2-7|NA|NA|13
CAISENPAGEQYF
TGTGCCATCAGTGAAAACCCGGCGGGCGAGCAGTACTTC
>TRBV6-1|TRBJ1-1|NA|NA|16
CASSEVPGGTNTEAFF
TGTGCCAGCAGTGAAGTTCCGGGAGGGACCAACACTGAAGCTTTCTTT
>TRBV5-4|TRBJ1-2|NA|NA|13
CASSGLRLDGYTF
TGTGCCAGCAGCGGGTTGAGGCTGGACGGCTACACCTTC
>TRBV4-1|TRBJ2-7|NA|NA|17
CASSQDTPRATGNEQYF
TGCGCCAGCAGCCAAGATACTCCGCGGGCTACTGGGAACGAGCAGTACTTC
>TRBV9|TRBJ2-1|NA|once|16
CASSDLDRTLYNEQFF
TGTGCCAGCAGCGACCTAGACAGGACTCTCTACAATGAGCAGTTCTTC
>TRBV5-4|TRBJ2-7|NA|few|14
CASSLGGKGYEQYF
TGTGCCAGCAGCTTAGGAGGAAAAGGCTACGAGCAGTACTTC
>TRBV7-3|TRBJ2-7|NA|NA|15
CASSLTGDTNYEQYF
TGTGCCAGCAGCTTAACGGGGGACACAAACTACGAGCAGTACTTC
>TRBV27|TRBJ2-2|NA|NA|13
CASSLQGTGELFF
TGTGCCAGCAGTTTACAGGGGACCGGGGAGCTGTTTTTT
>TRBV18|TRBJ1-4|NA|once|18
CASSPVGASVTTNEKLFF
TGTGCCAGCTCACCGGTGGGGGCCTCGGTTACAACTAATGAAAAACTGTTTTTT
>TRBV5-4|TRBJ1-2|NA|NA|16
CASRAGATVANYGYTF
TGTGCCAGCAGGGCGGGCGCGACAGTAGCTAACTATGGCTACACCTTC
>TRBV2|TRBJ1-5|TRBD1|NA|14
CASNPGQGTLPQHF
TGTGCCAGCAATCCCGGACAGGGAACTCTGCCCCAGCATTTT
>TRBV16|TRBJ1-2|NA|NA|12
CASSQSRISYTF
TGTGCCAGCAGCCAATCTCGTATAAGCTACACCTTC
>TRBV7-9|TRBJ1-1|NA|NA|12
CASSFYSGEAFF
TGTGCCAGCAGCTTTTATTCGGGGGAAGCTTTCTTT
>TRBV5-1|TRBJ2-1|NA|once|14
CASSDRDSLNEQFF
TGCGCCAGCAGCGACCGGGACTCCCTCAATGAGCAGTTCTTC
>TRBV5-1|TRBJ2-7|NA|NA|14
CASSLALGSYEQYF
TGCGCCAGCAGCTTGGCCCTGGGGAGCTACGAGCAGTACTTC
>TRBV10-1|TRBJ1-4|TRBD1|NA|14
CASSPGTGPGELFF
TGCGCCAGCAGTCCCGGGACAGGGCCTGGGGAACTGTTTTTT
>TRBV19|TRBJ2-5|NA|NA|14
CASSFDRGGETQYF
TGTGCCAGTAGTTTCGACAGGGGAGGGGAGACCCAGTACTTC
>TRBV7-9|TRBJ2-1|TRBD2|once|16
CASSLVVGGPYNEQFF
TGTGCCAGCAGCTTAGTAGTGGGAGGGCCATACAATGAGCAGTTCTTC
>TRBV7-9|TRBJ2-7|NA|few|15
CASRRDGGGIYEQYF
TGTGCCAGCAGGCGGGACGGAGGGGGAATCTACGAGCAGTACTTC
>TRBV5-1|TRBJ1-1|TRBD1|NA|13
CASSFQGDTEAFF
TGCGCCAGCAGCTTTCAGGGGGACACTGAAGCTTTCTTT
>TRBV6-4|TRBJ2-3|TRBD1|NA|14
CASSWDRETDTQYF
TGTGCCAGCAGTTGGGACAGGGAGACAGATACGCAGTATTTT
>TRBV29-1|TRBJ2-5|NA|NA|14
CSSSWDIYQETQYF
TGCAGCTCATCTTGGGACATCTACCAAGAGACCCAGTACTTC
>TRBV9|TRBJ1-3|NA|NA|15
CASSVLGGTGNTIYF
TGTGCCAGCAGCGTCCTGGGGGGTACTGGAAACACCATATATTTT
>TRBV5-4|TRBJ1-2|NA|NA|13
CASSLVPTSPYTF
TGTGCCAGCAGCTTGGTTCCGACGTCCCCCTACACCTTC
>TRBV10-1|TRBJ2-1|NA|once|13
CASSETDRREQFF
TGCGCCAGCAGTGAGACTGATCGCCGCGAGCAGTTCTTC
>TRBV6-6|TRBJ2-7|TRBD2|NA|14
CASSYIGGSYEQYF
TGTGCCAGCAGTTACATAGGCGGGAGTTACGAGCAGTACTTC
>TRBV20-1|TRBJ1-3|NA|NA|11
CSAQDTVGLYF
TGCAGTGCCCAGGACACGGTCGGGCTATATTTT
>TRBV7-2|TRBJ2-1|TRBD2|NA|11
CASSLGREGFF
TGTGCCAGCAGCTTAGGGCGGGAGGGCTTCTTC
>TRBV25-1|TRBJ2-3|TRBD1|NA|13
CATTQGATDTQYF
TGTGCCACCACACAGGGGGCCACAGATACGCAGTATTTT
>TRBV7-3|TRBJ2-6|NA|NA|15
CASSSVFSGANVLTF
TGTGCCAGCAGCTCGGTTTTCTCTGGGGCCAACGTCCTGACTTTC
>TRBV7-9|TRBJ2-6|TRBD1|NA|15
CASSLWTGVLRVLTF
TGTGCCAGCAGCTTGTGGACAGGGGTGTTGAGGGTCCTGACTTTC
>TRBV11-1|TRBJ2-7|NA|NA|13
CASSLIAGREQYF
TGTGCCAGCAGCTTAATTGCAGGGCGAGAGCAGTACTTC
>TRBV5-1|TRBJ2-7|TRBD2|NA|15
CASSSNPGTTYEQYF
TGCGCCAGCAGCTCCAACCCGGGGACTACCTACGAGCAGTACTTC
>TRBV2|TRBJ2-7|NA|NA|12
CASRTTGGEQYF
TGTGCCAGCAGGACTACCGGCGGCGAGCAGTACTTC
>TRBV5-1|TRBJ2-6|TRBD1|NA|17
CASSAPGQVIGANVLTF
TGCGCCAGCAGCGCCCCGGGACAGGTTATTGGGGCCAACGTCCTGACTTTC
>TRBV7-2|TRBJ2-1|TRBD2|NA|15
CASSLGGRADNEQFF
TGTGCCAGCAGCTTAGGGGGGAGGGCCGACAATGAGCAGTTCTTC
>TRBV6-5|TRBJ2-7|TRBD1|NA|15
CASSSRDRGGYEQYF
TGTGCCAGCAGTTCCCGGGACAGGGGGGGTTACGAGCAGTACTTC
>TRBV7-9|TRBJ2-7|TRBD2|NA|15
CASSPGTSGTYEQYF
TGTGCCAGCAGCCCCGGGACTAGCGGAACCTACGAGCAGTACTTC
>TRBV4-3|TRBJ2-7|NA|NA|16
CASSQGRQALYYEQYF
TGCGCCAGCAGCCAAGGGAGACAGGCCCTTTACTACGAGCAGTACTTC
>TRBV4-3|TRBJ1-3|TRBD1|NA|14
CASSSGTAGNTIYF
TGCGCCAGCAGCTCCGGGACAGCTGGAAACACCATATATTTT
>TRBV11-2|TRBJ1-2|TRBD1|NA|14
CASSRTGTGHGYTF
TGTGCCAGCAGCCGCACCGGGACAGGGCATGGCTACACCTTC
>TRBV27|TRBJ2-1|NA|NA|14
CASSLGGPYNEQFF
TGTGCCAGCAGTTTAGGGGGGCCCTACAATGAGCAGTTCTTC
>TRBV18|TRBJ1-2|NA|NA|13
CASSPQGDRGYTF
TGTGCCAGCTCACCACAGGGTGACAGAGGCTACACCTTC